These 17 T cell receptor beta chains came from one sample sequenced in a study of cytomegalovirus exposure and HLA in healthy donors. Amplification used 60 Vbeta primers and 13 Jbeta primers. Method: immunoSEQ multiplex PCR; TCRdb's copy keeps in-frame clones and lacks some. The data hold 150,000 to 200,000 clones, with roughly 80% observed a single time. Sequencing was done on a sample of PBMCs. These receptors were taken from a man in his fifties in good health and CMV-seronegative.

The chain carries TRBV4-3 and TRBJ2-7, with 7 positions matching TRBD1. The V gene end was trimmed by 4 bases and the J gene end by 2 bases; junction bases not matched to a gene: 8. Germline CDR1 LGHNA, CDR2 YSLEER. This CDR3 comprises 15 residues. CDR3 coding DNA: TGCGCCAGCAGCCGCATCCGGGACAGTGCCTACGAGCAGTACTTC. Its translation: CASSRIRDSAYEQYF.

The chain has TRBV5-1 and TRBJ2-7; 7 bases are shared with TRBD2. The CDR3 loop spans 15 amino acids. V shed 1 base, J shed 2 bases, and the junction held 6 bases outside the gene matches. The germline CDR1 and CDR2 sequences are SGHRS and YFSETQ. CDR3 nucleotides: TGCGCCAGCAGCTTGCGTGGGGGACTACCCTACGAGCAGTACTTC. Translating gives CASSLRGGLPYEQYF.

The V and J genes are TRBV9 and TRBJ2-1; perhaps TRBD2 as D (6 bases). CDR1 is SGDLS and CDR2 is YYNGEE in the germline V gene. Trimming left V 1 base short and J 9 bases short, with 11 bases between. The CDR3 is 13 residues long. CDR3 sequence reads: CASSVSGRPEQFF. As DNA, the CDR3 is TGTGCCAGCAGCGTAAGCGGGCGGCCTGAGCAGTTCTTC.

V gene TRBV18 combines with J gene TRBJ2-7; 7 bases align to TRBD2. The CDR3 sequence is 13 residues long. Germline V lookup: CDR1 KGHSH, CDR2 LQKENI. The V and J ends lost 6 bases and 3 bases, in that order; junction bases with no gene match: 5. CDR3 sequence (DNA): TGTGCCAGCTCTCTGGCGGGGGACTACGAGCAGTACTTC. Translated: CASSLAGDYEQYF. Full variable domain (outside the CDR3, taken from reference TRBV18 and TRBJ2-7): NAGVMQNPRHLVRRRGQEARLRCSPMKGHSHVYWYRQLPEEGLKFMVYLQKENIIDESGMPKERFSAEFPKEGPSILRIQQVVRGDSAAYFCASSLAGDYEQYFGPGTRLTVT.

This clone came up once. The chain joins TRBV13 to TRBJ1-2; unclear D gene. CDR1 and CDR2 from the germline V gene are PRHDT and FYEKMQ (reference sequence). V shed 5 bases and J shed 4 bases, with 11 bases lying between them. CDR3 length: 13 amino acids. The CDR3 sequence is CASSAEGLYGYTF. Here the CDR3 DNA reads TGTGCCAGCAGCGCGGAAGGACTCTATGGCTACACCTTC. Together with reference TRBV13 and TRBJ1-2, the CDR3 gives the full variable domain: AAGVIQSPRHLIKEKRETATLKCYPIPRHDTVYWYQQGPGQDPQFLISFYEKMQSDKGSIPDRFSAQQFSDYHSELNMSSLELGDSALYFCASSAEGLYGYTFGSGTRLTVV.

The chain joins TRBV2 to TRBJ1-4; 9 nucleotides agree with TRBD1. This CDR3 comprises 17 residues. Germline values: CDR1 SNHLY, CDR2 FYNNEI. V was pared by 8 bases and J by 5 bases, with 15 bases of the junction left unmatched. The DNA of the CDR3 is TGTGCCAGCCGAAAGCCGGGACAGGGACTTGGAAATGAAAAACTGTTTTTT. Protein: CASRKPGQGLGNEKLFF.

The V and J genes are TRBV27 and TRBJ2-3; unclear D gene. The V end was cut by 4 bases, the J end by 3 bases, with 11 bases between. This CDR3 spans 14 amino acids. In germline, CDR1 is MNHEY, CDR2 SMNVEV (reference sequence). CDR3 in amino acids: CASSYTGATDTQYF. For the CDR3, the DNA is TGTGCCAGCAGTTATACTGGTGCGACAGATACGCAGTATTTT.

The V gene is TRBV2, the J gene TRBJ2-5; 9 bases are shared with TRBD1. The DNA end lines up better with TRBJ2-7; the J call may be wrong. Germline-derived CDR1 and CDR2 are SNHLY and FYNNEI. The CDR3 is 14 residues long. Here the CDR3 reads CASSQVTGGYEQYF. CDR3 bases: TGTGCCAGCAGTCAAGTGACAGGGGGCTACGAGCAGTACTTC.

The chain recombines TRBV4-3 with TRBJ2-3, with 8 positions matching TRBD1. The germline CDR1 and CDR2 sequences are LGHNA and YSLEER. V dropped 4 bases and J dropped 4; count of bases not matched to a gene: 10. The CDR3 runs 16 residues. CDR3 coding DNA: TGCGCCAGCAGCCGTCAGACAGGGGAGTATGCAGATACGCAGTATTTT. Protein: CASSRQTGEYADTQYF.

The count of this clone is one. This chain links TRBV4-3 with TRBJ2-5, with TRBD1 as a possible D gene (6 bases). The CDR3 extends over 14 amino acids. The V and J ends lost 3 bases and 1 base respectively, with 9 bases between them. Germline loops: CDR1 LGHNA, CDR2 YSLEER. This CDR3 is CASSQGARQETQYF. In nucleotides, the CDR3 is TGCGCCAGCAGCCAGGGGGCACGCCAAGAGACCCAGTACTTC.

V gene TRBV2 combines with J gene TRBJ2-7; D possibly corresponds to TRBD2 (5 bases). The CDR3 length is 13 residues. V was cut by 5 bases and J by 7 bases, with 15 bases left in between. Germline V lookup: CDR1 SNHLY, CDR2 FYNNEI. Written as DNA, the CDR3 is TGTGCCAGCAGTTTTGACCTTCGGGGAGAGCAGTACTTC. This encodes CASSFDLRGEQYF.

This clone is a singleton in its sample. The chain links TRBV4-3 to TRBJ2-1; 10 bases map to TRBD2. Germline lookup yields CDR1 LGHNA and CDR2 YSLEER. Trimming at V came to 1 base and at J to 4 bases, leaving 4 bases not matched to a gene. The CDR3 is 16 residues long. CDR3 bases: TGCGCCAGCAGCCAAGGATGGACTAGCGGTTACAATGAGCAGTTCTTC. Protein: CASSQGWTSGYNEQFF.

The chain recombines TRBV5-4 with TRBJ1-1; 7 positions match TRBD1. Germline CDR1 SGHNT, CDR2 YYREEE (reference sequence). The CDR3 contains 16 residues. V shed 1 base and J 1 base; nucleotides not matched to a gene: 7. The DNA for the CDR3 is TGTGCCAGCAGCTTGACAGGGGCGAGGAGGAACACTGAAGCTTTCTTT. Translation: CASSLTGARRNTEAFF.

The CDR3 sequence is CASSQQGTYGYTF. The CDR3 DNA reads as TGCGCCAGCAGCCAACAGGGGACCTATGGCTACACCTTC. This sequence joins TRBV4-3 and TRBJ1-2, with D maybe TRBD1 (6 bases). V lost 2 bases to trimming and J lost 4 bases, with 8 bases between them. The germline gives CDR1 LGHNA, CDR2 YSLEER. The CDR3 extends over 13 amino acids.

Concerning this clone itself: The sample holds other DNA sequences that translate to the same CDR3. For the CDR3, the DNA is TGTGCCAGCAGTGGCGGGGTTGAGACCCAGTACTTC. Translated, it gives CASSGGVETQYF. The chain uses TRBV2 and TRBJ2-5; D might be TRBD2 (6 bases). Trimming took 4 bases from V and 5 from J, leaving 8 bases between them. Germline V gives CDR1 SNHLY, CDR2 FYNNEI. CDR3 length: 12 amino acids.

The J gene is TRBJ2-1, the V gene TRBV18; the D is unclear. Looked up from germline, CDR1 is KGHSH and CDR2 is LQKENI. The CDR3 runs to 16 residues. Trimming shortened V by 6 bases and J by 0 bases, and 15 bases separated the two germline ends. The CDR3 spells CASSLRHASSYNEQFF. The CDR3 nucleotides are TGTGCCAGCTCCCTAAGACACGCAAGCTCCTACAATGAGCAGTTCTTC.

The chain recombines TRBV4-2 with TRBJ2-2; TRBD1 aligns across 9 bases. V lost 1 base to trimming and J lost 5 bases; unmatched junction nucleotides: 8. Per the germline V gene, CDR1 is LGHNA and CDR2 is YNFKEQ. The CDR3 sequence is 17 residues long. This CDR3 reads CASSQARDRGITGELFF. The CDR3 DNA follows: TGTGCCAGCAGCCAAGCCCGAGACAGGGGGATTACCGGGGAGCTGTTTTTT.